This TCR beta chain was found in a study of blood T cell repertoires in COVID-19. At the level of the study: Whether acute or convalescent, the COVID-19 samples came from the United States, Italy and Spain. T cells, B-cell-depleted T cells, or PBMCs provided the cDNA or gDNA that served as material.

Methods used by the authors: Researchers report that nucleated cell counts were estimated from reference gene primer amplification. This table comes from immunoSEQ multiplex PCR, and its TCRdb copy is limited to in-frame clones, with some not included. D and trimming were read from the DNA, whereas the V and J calls and clone size are those reported in that table. The table includes about 120,000 clones, 70% to 80% detected once. V trimming: 2 bases; J trimming: 0 bases; junction bases outside the gene matches: 3. The germline V gene encodes CDR1 SEHNR and CDR2 FQNEAQ (reference sequence). This CDR3 is 15 amino acids long.

The sequence was obtained from a human donor in a cohort sampled during active COVID-19. The specimen sequenced was peripheral blood. The rearrangement links TRBV7-9 to TRBJ2-7; 8 positions agree with TRBD2. DNA for the CDR3: TGTGCCAGCAGCTTAACTAGCGGAATCTCCTACGAGCAGTACTTC. Its protein is CASSLTSGISYEQYF.